One sample yielded the 3 T cell receptor beta chains listed below, sequenced in a study of T cell repertoires in aging, cancer and after chemotherapy. Multiplex touch-down PCR with TRB-A/B primers amplified rearranged V-D-J TRB sequences. TCRdb used MiXCR to reprocess the multiplex PCR reads, holding one entry per CDR3 protein. The profile covers hundreds of distinct CDR3 sequences, with 55% appearing a single time and approximately 71% taken by the ten largest. The template was genomic DNA from peripheral blood, not RNA. Sample: blood. Receptor source: a human donor with a blood cancer.

This chain uses TRBV18 with TRBJ2-7; 9 bases are shared with TRBD1. Per the germline V gene, CDR1 is KGHSH and CDR2 is LQKENI. The trim removed 6 bases at V and 2 bases at J, leaving 5 bases unmatched. This CDR3 region has 14 residues. CDR3: CASSSRDRAYEQYF. In DNA form, the CDR3 reads TGTGCCAGCTCTTCCCGGGACAGGGCCTACGAGCAGTACTTC. Complete variable domain (other parts from reference TRBV18 and TRBJ2-7): NAGVMQNPRHLVRRRGQEARLRCSPMKGHSHVYWYRQLPEEGLKFMVYLQKENIIDESGMPKERFSAEFPKEGPSILRIQQVVRGDSAAYFCASSSRDRAYEQYFGPGTRLTVT.

The chain uses TRBV11-1 and TRBJ2-3; 10 positions match TRBD2. Germline CDR1 is SGHAT and CDR2 is FQDESV (reference sequence). The CDR3 has 14 amino acids. J gave up 6 bases and V 5 bases, and 5 bases lay outside the gene matches. This chain's CDR3 is CASSPPGLADTQYF. Written as DNA, the CDR3 is TGTGCCAGCAGCCCTCCGGGACTAGCGGATACGCAGTATTTT. Variable domain in full (rest from reference TRBV11-1 and TRBJ2-3): EAEVAQSPRYKITEKSQAVAFWCDPISGHATLYWYRQILGQGPELLVQFQDESVVDDSQLPKDRFSAERLKGVDSTLKIQPAELGDSAMYLCASSPPGLADTQYFGPGTRLTVL.

The chain employs TRBV11-2 and TRBJ2-1; the match to TRBD1 covers 8 bases. V lost 6 bases and J lost 2; bases outside the gene matches: 6. The CDR3 runs to 15 residues. CDR1 and CDR2 (germline): SGHAT, FQNNGV. In DNA, the CDR3 is TGTGCCAGCAGTCCCGACAGGGGCGCCTACAATGAGCAGTTCTTC. It specifies CASSPDRGAYNEQFF.